This T cell receptor beta chain emerged from a study of blood T cell repertoires in COVID-19. Study as a whole: Samples taken during acute and convalescent COVID-19 were collected in the United States, Italy and Spain. T cells, B-cell-depleted T cells, or PBMCs supplied cDNA or gDNA.

In the original processing: Amplification of reference gene primers provided the estimated nucleated cell counts. Data came from immunoSEQ multiplex PCR; TCRdb stores just in-frame clones and leaves some out. V, J and clone size derive from that table, while D and trimming were established from the DNA sequence. The data show around 120,000 clones, more than 60% seen once. Germline CDR1 is MNHNS and CDR2 is SASEGT. The CDR3 totals 18 residues. The V and J ends lost 4 bases and 5 bases, in that order; junction bases with no gene match: 17. V usage is TRBV6-1 and J usage is TRBJ2-5, with 9 bases matching TRBD2. The receptor's source is a man between 65 and 79 years old with active or convalescent COVID-19. The sample was peripheral blood. In nucleotides, the CDR3 is TGTGCCAGCAGTGCTAGCCCTACAGGGGCTAGCGGGATGGAGACCCAGTACTTC. It encodes CASSASPTGASGMETQYF.